Below are 26 T cell receptor beta chains sequenced from a single sample in a study of identifying expanded T cells in peripheral blood. The repertoire was sequenced with immunoSEQ multiplex PCR; TCRdb's copy has only in-frame clones and lacks some. This table holds 90,000 to 100,000 clones, about nine tenths found once. Sequencing was done on a sample of blood. The receptor set was obtained from a person between 18 and 69 years old in good health.

The chain uses TRBV27 and TRBJ2-5, with 8 nucleotides matching TRBD1. CDR1 and CDR2 from the germline V gene are MNHEY and SMNVEV (reference sequence). This CDR3 has 15 amino acids. V was pared by 2 bases and J by 4 bases, with 6 bases of the junction left unmatched. In nucleotides, the CDR3 is TGTGCCAGCAGTTTACCGACAGGGGTGCGAGAGACCCAGTACTTC. Amino acid sequence: CASSLPTGVRETQYF.

This chain connects TRBV11-2 to TRBJ1-2; 7 nucleotides line up with TRBD1. The germline V gene encodes CDR1 SGHAT and CDR2 FQNNGV. Unmatched junction bases numbered 5, after V lost 0 bases and J lost 7 bases. The CDR3 extends over 14 amino acids. In DNA, the CDR3 is TGTGCCAGCAGCTTAGAAGGGGGCATAGGTGGCTACACCTTC. Amino acid sequence: CASSLEGGIGGYTF.

As regards this clone: Different DNA sequences within this sample yield the same CDR3. The rearrangement links TRBV5-4 to TRBJ1-4; TRBD1 matches 10 bases. Per germline, CDR1 SGHNT and CDR2 YYREEE (reference sequence). V lost 2 bases and J lost 8; bases outside the gene matches: 3. This CDR3 has 14 amino acids. The CDR3 coding sequence is TGTGCCAGCAGCTTAGACAGGGGGCAAGAAAAACTGTTTTTT. Translating gives CASSLDRGQEKLFF.

This clone counts as medium-sized. The rearrangement links TRBV6-1 to TRBJ2-1; TRBD2 matches 8 bases. CDR3 length equals 15 residues. Germline CDR1 MNHNS, CDR2 SASEGT. The V and J ends lost 2 bases and 0 bases, in that order; junction bases with no gene match: 0. The CDR3 spells CASSELAGSYNEQFF. The CDR3, as DNA: TGTGCCAGCAGTGAACTAGCGGGCTCCTACAATGAGCAGTTCTTC.

J is TRBJ2-2 and V is TRBV6-1, with D uncertain. This CDR3 has 11 amino acids. Germline V gene lookup returns CDR1 MNHNS and CDR2 SASEGT. Trimming cost V 4 bases and J 8 bases, with 5 bases left between them. CDR3 sequence: CASSGRGELFF. CDR3 nucleotide sequence: TGTGCCAGCAGTGGACGGGGGGAGCTGTTTTTT.

V gene TRBV30 combines with J gene TRBJ2-2; 10 bases line up with TRBD2. Looked up from germline, CDR1 is GTSNPN and CDR2 is SVGIG (reference sequence). The CDR3 loop spans 14 amino acids. V lost 5 bases to trimming and J lost 7 bases; unmatched junction nucleotides: 7. The CDR3 is CAWGTGLASGELFF. CDR3 DNA: TGTGCCTGGGGCACGGGACTAGCGAGCGGGGAGCTGTTTTTT.

The genes are TRBV5-1 and TRBJ2-3; 7 positions match TRBD2. Germline V gene sequence: CDR1 SGHRS, CDR2 YFSETQ. The CDR3 covers 15 residues. Unmatched junction bases numbered 9, after V lost 5 bases and J lost 3 bases. This CDR3 is CASSLAAFGTDTQYF. The CDR3 DNA reads as TGCGCCAGCAGTCTAGCGGCATTTGGTACAGATACGCAGTATTTT.

J is TRBJ2-1 and V is TRBV7-6; 7 bases are a match to TRBD1. J was trimmed by 3 bases and V by 5 bases; bases with no gene match: 10. The CDR3 is 16 amino acids. Germline V gene sequence: CDR1 SGHVS, CDR2 FNYEAQ. CDR3 region: CASSPRWDRNYNEQFF. As DNA, the CDR3 is TGTGCCAGCAGCCCCCGCTGGGACAGAAACTACAATGAGCAGTTCTTC.

This clone was observed a single time. V and J are TRBV27 and TRBJ1-1, with 9 bases aligning to TRBD1. This CDR3 region has 16 residues. Trimming at V came to 5 bases and at J to 4 bases, leaving 11 bases not matched to a gene. The germline gives CDR1 MNHEY, CDR2 SMNVEV (reference sequence). CDR3: CASSPAPGQGVTEAFF. The DNA for the CDR3 is TGTGCCAGCAGTCCCGCCCCGGGACAGGGCGTCACTGAAGCTTTCTTT.

The chain employs TRBV30 and TRBJ2-7; no firm D call. Trimming pared 3 bases from V and 3 bases from J, leaving 6 bases between. Germline V CDR1 and CDR2: GTSNPN, SVGIG (reference sequence). The CDR3 runs 11 residues. This CDR3 is CAWSLGYEQYF. The CDR3 DNA follows: TGTGCCTGGAGCCTAGGCTACGAGCAGTACTTC.

Only a few counts were recorded for this clone. J is TRBJ2-1 and V is TRBV18; 8 positions match TRBD1. Trimming cost V 7 bases and J 15 bases; bases outside gene matches: 11. CDR3 length: 12 residues. Per the germline V gene, CDR1 is KGHSH and CDR2 is LQKENI. CDR3 nucleotide sequence: TGTGCCAGCTGGACAGGGTCCTTAGAGGTGTTCTTC. Amino acid sequence: CASWTGSLEVFF.

This chain connects TRBV9 to TRBJ2-1; unclear D gene. Germline CDR1 SGDLS, CDR2 YYNGEE. V was clipped by 3 bases and J by 6 bases, with 4 bases between them. The CDR3 contains 11 residues. The CDR3 loop reads CASSGGNEQFF. The CDR3 region has the DNA TGTGCCAGCAGCGGCGGCAATGAGCAGTTCTTC. Full variable domain (outside the CDR3, taken from reference TRBV9 and TRBJ2-1): DSGVTQTPKHLITATGQRVTLRCSPRSGDLSVYWYQQSLDQGLQFLIQYYNGEERAKGNILERFSAQQFPDLHSELNLSSLELGDSALYFCASSGGNEQFFGPGTRLTVL.

The rearrangement uses TRBV28 and TRBJ1-4, with D unclear. The CDR3 has 12 amino acids. The V gene lost 5 bases and the J gene lost 3 bases, with 4 bases spanning the gap. The germline CDR1 and CDR2 sequences are MDHEN and SYDVKM. The CDR3 loop is CASSPPNEKLFF. CDR3 DNA sequence: TGTGCCAGCAGTCCGCCTAATGAAAAACTGTTTTTT.

The rearrangement uses TRBV18 and TRBJ2-2; D ambiguous. The V gene lost 0 bases and the J gene lost 0 bases, with 5 bases spanning the gap. There are 15 residues in the CDR3. Germline V gene lookup returns CDR1 KGHSH and CDR2 LQKENI. CDR3 sequence: CASSPPTPNTGELFF. The DNA for the CDR3 is TGTGCCAGCTCACCACCGACACCGAACACCGGGGAGCTGTTTTTT.

This clone was detected once. This chain connects TRBV5-1 to TRBJ2-3; maybe TRBD2 (5 bases). With 1 base removed from V and 5 bases from J, the gap between germline ends came to 11 bases. CDR1 SGHRS and CDR2 YFSETQ come from the germline V gene. This CDR3 region has 14 residues. The CDR3, as DNA: TGCGCCAGCAGCTTGAACCCGGGGATAGATACGCAGTATTTT. Its protein product is CASSLNPGIDTQYF.

This clone showed up just a few times. The rearrangement uses TRBV6-4 and TRBJ1-2, with 11 nucleotides matching TRBD1. V lost 0 bases and J lost 5; bases outside the gene matches: 5. This CDR3 has 16 amino acids. Germline CDR1 MRHNA, CDR2 SNTAGT. The CDR3 bases are TGTGCCAGCAGTGACTCGAGGACAGGGGGCGAGTATGGCTACACCTTC. It translates to CASSDSRTGGEYGYTF.

The CDR3 sequence: CASSAGGLGYGYTF. The DNA of the CDR3 is TGTGCCAGCAGCGCCGGGGGGCTCGGGTATGGCTACACCTTC. V is TRBV6-1 and J is TRBJ1-2, with D possibly matching TRBD1 (6 bases). The germline V gene encodes CDR1 MNHNS and CDR2 SASEGT. This CDR3 has 14 amino acids. V shed 6 bases and J shed 5 bases, with 16 bases lying between them.

The chain has TRBV18 and TRBJ1-1, with a weak D call TRBD1 (5 bases). Germline CDR1 and CDR2: KGHSH and LQKENI. This CDR3 spans 12 amino acids. The germline V and J ends were trimmed by 8 bases and 9 bases, with 16 bases remaining between them. As DNA, the CDR3 is TGTGCCAGCGCCCCCCCGGGACGTCAAGCTTTCTTT. Translated, it gives CASAPPGRQAFF.

V gene TRBV6-6 combines with J gene TRBJ1-5, with D perhaps TRBD1 (5 bases). Germline CDR1 is MNHNY and CDR2 is SVGAGI (reference sequence). This CDR3 comprises 14 residues. V was clipped by 6 bases and J by 4 bases, with 13 bases between them. The CDR3 loop reads CASRTGGGNQPQHF. CDR3 DNA sequence: TGTGCCAGCAGAACAGGCGGGGGGAATCAGCCCCAGCATTTT.

This clone was recorded a few times. This sample also contains other DNA sequences that code for the same CDR3. The chain links TRBV5-1 to TRBJ1-2, with D perhaps TRBD1 (5 bases). Trimming took off 2 bases at V and 1 base at J, with 6 bases between the two ends. The CDR3 consists of 13 residues. Germline CDR1 and CDR2: SGHRS and YFSETQ. CDR3 region: CASSFDSNYGYTF. The CDR3 DNA reads TGCGCCAGCAGCTTTGACAGTAACTATGGCTACACCTTC. The complete variable domain, with remaining parts taken from reference TRBV5-1 and TRBJ1-2, reads KAGVTQTPRYLIKTRGQQVTLSCSPISGHRSVSWYQQTPGQGLQFLFEYFSETQRNKGNFPGRFSGRQFSNSRSEMNVSTLELGDSALYLCASSFDSNYGYTFGSGTRLTVV.

The rearrangement joins TRBV6-5 to TRBJ2-2; D possibly corresponds to TRBD2 (6 bases). CDR1 and CDR2 from the germline V gene are MNHEY and SVGAGI. This CDR3 is built from 14 residues. V dropped 6 bases and J dropped 1 base, with 9 bases sitting between them. Here the CDR3 reads CASSARGNTGELFF. CDR3 bases: TGTGCCAGCAGCGCGCGGGGGAACACCGGGGAGCTGTTTTTT.

V gene TRBV7-2 combines with J gene TRBJ2-5; possible D gene TRBD1, 6 bases. CDR1 SGHTA and CDR2 FQGNSA come from the germline V gene. The CDR3 extends over 15 amino acids. V was pared by 2 bases and J by 1 base, with 11 bases between. The CDR3, as DNA: TGTGCCAGCAGCTTACTCGGACAGACCCAAGAGACCCAGTACTTC. Encoded protein: CASSLLGQTQETQYF. The whole variable domain, remainder taken from reference TRBV7-2 and TRBJ2-5, is GAGVSQSPSNKVTEKGKDVELRCDPISGHTALYWYRQSLGQGLEFLIYFQGNSAPDKSGLPSDRFSAERTGGSVSTLTIQRTQQEDSAVYLCASSLLGQTQETQYFGPGTRLLVL.

The V gene is TRBV27, the J gene TRBJ2-7; possible D gene TRBD1, 6 bases. CDR1 MNHEY and CDR2 SMNVEV come from the germline V gene (reference sequence). V lost 6 bases and J 5 bases, leaving 17 bases between the germline ends. This CDR3 has 14 amino acids. CDR3 sequence: CASRGRQGPHEQYF. The CDR3, as DNA: TGTGCCAGCAGGGGAAGGCAGGGGCCCCACGAGCAGTACTTC.

The V gene is TRBV6-5, the J gene TRBJ2-7, with D perhaps assigned TRBD1 or TRBD2 (5 bases each). Trimming took off 5 bases at V and 3 bases at J, with 8 bases between the two ends. CDR1 is MNHEY, CDR2 SVGAGI, per germline. This CDR3 region has 12 residues. The CDR3 is CASSRDLYEQYF. In DNA form, the CDR3 reads TGTGCCAGCAGTCGGGACCTCTACGAGCAGTACTTC.

The chain combines TRBV5-4 with TRBJ2-3, with 12 positions matching TRBD2. V shed 4 bases, J shed 2 bases, and the junction held 11 bases outside the gene matches. The CDR3 is 18 amino acids. The germline V gene encodes CDR1 SGHNT and CDR2 YYREEE (reference sequence). The CDR3 region is CASSRGLAGPTFTDTQYF. CDR3 DNA: TGTGCCAGCAGCCGAGGACTAGCGGGACCCACTTTCACAGATACGCAGTATTTT.

The CDR3 sequence is CASSPRQGPNYGYTF. The CDR3 DNA sequence: TGTGCCAGCAGCCCCAGACAGGGGCCCAACTATGGCTACACCTTC. This sequence joins TRBV5-4 and TRBJ1-2; 8 positions agree with TRBD1. Germline V CDR1 and CDR2: SGHNT, YYREEE (reference sequence). V trimming: 4 bases; J trimming: 2 bases; junction bases outside the gene matches: 7. CDR3 length: 15 residues.